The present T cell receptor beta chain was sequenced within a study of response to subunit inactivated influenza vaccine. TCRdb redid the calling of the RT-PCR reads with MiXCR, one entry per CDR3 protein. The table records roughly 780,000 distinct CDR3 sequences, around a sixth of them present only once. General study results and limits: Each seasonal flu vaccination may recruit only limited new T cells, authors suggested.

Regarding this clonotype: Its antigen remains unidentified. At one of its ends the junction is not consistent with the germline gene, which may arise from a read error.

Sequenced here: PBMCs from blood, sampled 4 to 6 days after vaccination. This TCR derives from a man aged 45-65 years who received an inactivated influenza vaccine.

CDR3 bases: TGTGCCAGCAGCTTAGCGCTGTCAGCGCACTATGGCTACACTTTC. Translated: CASSLALSAHYGYTF. The chain recombines TRBV7-2 with TRBJ1-2; D ambiguous. The length of the CDR3 is 15 residues. CDR1 is SGHTA, CDR2 FQGNSA, per germline.